This T cell receptor (beta chain) was obtained from a study of T cell repertoires in cytomegalovirus infection. Study context: Indications came from public TCR beta signatures; they pointed to CMV infection and to a matching HLA type.

Broader study findings: HLA-C-restricted CMV-specific TCR beta clonotypes were dominant in the ex vivo response. The study identified carriers of CMV plus the relevant HLA from cumulative public TCR beta family frequency.

The germline CDR1 and CDR2 sequences are SGHTA and FQGNSA. V shed 5 bases and J shed 10 bases, with 12 bases lying between them. CDR3 size: 12 residues. The sample holds many counts of this clonotype. The antigen remains undetermined. TCRdb independently ran MiXCR on the reads; one entry per CDR3 protein. The table shows hundreds of thousands of distinct CDR3 sequences, with about 9.2% occurring only once. The origin of this receptor is a human donor in good health (CMV status not recorded). Some clones in this sample may be carry-over from other donors' samples. Sequenced material: PBMCs. The rearrangement links TRBV7-2 to TRBJ2-1; possible D gene TRBD2, 6 bases. The CDR3 sequence is CASSLPGEEQFF. In DNA form, the CDR3 reads TGTGCCAGCAGCCTTCCGGGGGAGGAGCAGTTCTTC.